The 9 T cell receptor beta chains below all came from one sample that was sequenced in a study of T cells in Graves' hyperthyroidism and ophthalmopathy. There were TCR beta CDR3 regions amplified from RNA transcripts. The HTBI primer set drove a first-round RT-PCR of the TCR CDR3. TCRdb processed the multiplex PCR reads anew with MiXCR; each CDR3 protein has one entry. The sample consists of some 510,000 distinct CDR3 sequences, just over 45% of them appearing once. Specimen: peripheral blood or thyroid tissue (not recorded which). These TCRs come from a woman between 18 and 29 years old with Graves' hyperthyroidism.

V is TRBV20-1 and J is TRBJ1-4; D call uncertain. The V and J ends lost 1 base and 5 bases respectively, with 5 bases between them. The CDR3 loop spans 12 amino acids. Germline CDR1 reads DFQATT; CDR2 reads SNEGSKA (reference sequence). The CDR3 DNA reads TGCAGTGCTAGAGTGTTGAATGAAAAACTGTTTTTT. It translates to CSARVLNEKLFF.

The sample holds many counts of this clonotype. CDR3 nucleotide sequence: TGTGCCAGCAGCAAGGACAGAAACACTGAAGCTTTCTTT. This codes for CASSKDRNTEAFF. The chain uses TRBV7-2 and TRBJ1-1, with D perhaps TRBD1 (6 bases). The CDR3 is made up of 13 amino acids. V lost 5 bases to trimming and J lost 2 bases, with 9 bases between them. CDR1 SGHTA and CDR2 FQGNSA come from the germline V gene.

V is TRBV7-9 and J is TRBJ1-5, with 7 nucleotides matching TRBD1. V dropped 6 bases and J dropped 8; count of bases not matched to a gene: 10. CDR3 length: 14 amino acids. Germline V gene lookup returns CDR1 SEHNR and CDR2 FQNEAQ (reference sequence). This chain's CDR3 is CASSLGTAGEPQHF. The CDR3 DNA reads TGTGCCAGCAGTCTCGGGACAGCGGGGGAGCCCCAGCATTTT.

This clonotype was observed a handful of times. The chain has TRBV7-9 and TRBJ1-6, with 7 bases identical to TRBD1. The junction had 7 bases not matched to a gene; V was cut back by 1 base and J by 10 bases. CDR3 length equals 15 residues. Germline lookup yields CDR1 SEHNR and CDR2 FQNEAQ (reference sequence). The CDR3 protein is CASSLGQGTTSPLHF. CDR3 bases: TGTGCCAGCAGCTTAGGACAGGGAACAACCTCACCCCTCCACTTT. Together with reference TRBV7-9 and TRBJ1-6, the CDR3 gives the full variable domain: DTGVSQNPRHKITKRGQNVTFRCDPISEHNRLYWYRQTLGQGPEFLTYFQNEAQLEKSRLLSDRFSAERPKGSFSTLEIQRTEQGDSAMYLCASSLGQGTTSPLHFGNGTRLTVT.

This clonotype occurred a few times. J is TRBJ2-2 and V is TRBV7-3; unclear D gene. The CDR3 consists of 12 residues. V was trimmed by 8 bases and J by 1 base, leaving 5 bases between them. Germline assignment: CDR1 SGHTA and CDR2 FQGTGA. CDR3 in amino acids: CASRQNTGELFF. The CDR3 DNA reads TGTGCCAGCCGCCAGAACACCGGGGAGCTGTTTTTT.

This clonotype has a count of ten or more. The chain employs TRBV7-2 and TRBJ1-6; the D is unclear. Trimming took 6 bases from V and 5 from J, leaving 5 bases between them. The CDR3 runs to 12 residues. CDR1 SGHTA and CDR2 FQGNSA come from the germline V gene. CDR3 residues: CASRVDNSPLHF. The CDR3 DNA is TGTGCCAGCAGGGTGGATAATTCACCCCTCCACTTT.

The table lists this clonotype with a few counts. The genes are TRBV14 and TRBJ2-5, with D possibly matching TRBD2 (5 bases). Trimming took off 6 bases at V and 1 base at J, with 15 bases between the two ends. CDR3 length: 15 amino acids. Germline CDR1 SGHDN, CDR2 FVKESK. The CDR3 region has the DNA TGTGCCAGCAGGGGAAAGGAGGCAGTCCAAGAGACCCAGTACTTC. Its translation: CASRGKEAVQETQYF.

This clonotype was counted at least ten times. The V call is TRBV10-3, the J call TRBJ2-7, with a tentative D call TRBD1 (6 bases). V was trimmed by 7 bases and J by 0 bases, leaving 13 bases between them. The CDR3 contains 14 residues. Germline CDR1 reads ENHRY; CDR2 reads SYGVKD. The CDR3 sequence: CAITRDTNSYEQYF. The CDR3, as DNA: TGTGCCATCACCCGGGACACCAACTCCTACGAGCAGTACTTC.

V is TRBV12-5 and J is TRBJ2-5; 10 nucleotides line up with TRBD2. Germline trimming cut 1 base from V and 5 bases from J; bases unmatched to any gene: 10. Germline assignment: CDR1 LGHNT and CDR2 FRNRAP. The CDR3 covers 17 residues. CDR3 region: CASGLGLDLAGVETQYF. Written as DNA, the CDR3 is TGTGCTAGTGGTTTGGGCCTGGATCTAGCGGGAGTGGAGACCCAGTACTTC.